The rows below give T cell receptor beta chains drawn from one sample of a study of memory CD4+ T cells and cytomegalovirus serostatus. Profiling relied on immunoSEQ multiplex PCR, and the TCRdb table lists in-frame clones only, not all of them. The sample carries some 95,000 clones, roughly 80% recorded once. Material for sequencing was memory CD4+ T cells from blood. The receptors come from an adult in good health and CMV-seropositive. The CDR3 runs from the conserved cysteine through the conserved F or W. The D gene is left open where the match is weak. The size entry is marked missing in some rows and otherwise reads once, few, many or a size class.

TRBV2,TRBD1,TRBJ2-2,few,TGTGCCAGCTCGGGACAGGGTGGGAACACCGGGGAGCTGTTTTTT,CASSGQGGNTGELFF
TRBV7-2,NA,TRBJ1-1,NA,TGTGCCAGCAGCCTAGCGGCAGGGAGGACTGAAGCTTTCTTT,CASSLAAGRTEAFF
TRBV9,NA,TRBJ2-3,NA,TGTGCCAGCGGACCTAGCATGGATACGCAGTATTTT,CASGPSMDTQYF
TRBV9,TRBD1,TRBJ1-2,NA,TGTGCCAGCAGCGCGACAGGGATTTATGGCTACACCTTC,CASSATGIYGYTF
TRBV10-3,TRBD2,TRBJ2-3,NA,TGTGCCATCAGTGAGGGGGTAGCGGGAGGTCCCCCTAGCACAGATACGCAGTATTTT,CAISEGVAGGPPSTDTQYF
TRBV19,NA,TRBJ1-5,NA,TGTGCCAGTACCAAGGCTGGGACAAAGTATTTT,CASTKAGTKYF
TRBV5-1,TRBD2,TRBJ2-2,once,TGCGCCAGCAGCTTGGGACTAGCGGGAAGCACCGGGGAGCTGTTTTTT,CASSLGLAGSTGELFF
TRBV6-1,NA,TRBJ1-1,once,TGTGCCAGCAGGCCGGACAGCGGCACTGAAGCTTTCTTT,CASRPDSGTEAFF
TRBV5-1,NA,TRBJ2-7,NA,TGCGCCAGCAGCTTGTTAGGGCCGTTGTTTAACGAGCAGTACTTC,CASSLLGPLFNEQYF
TRBV28,NA,TRBJ1-1,NA,TGTGCCAGCAGTTTACCGACGACAATGAACACTGAAGCTTTCTTT,CASSLPTTMNTEAFF
TRBV28,TRBD1,TRBJ2-4,few,TGTGCCAGCAGGGATGGACAGGGGGCGAACATTCAGTACTTC,CASRDGQGANIQYF
TRBV9,TRBD2,TRBJ2-7,NA,TGTGCCAGCAGCTCAGGGGGGACTAGCAACTACGAGCAGTACTTC,CASSSGGTSNYEQYF
TRBV28,NA,TRBJ2-7,NA,TGTGCCAGCCGACCCCCCCAGAGCTCCTACGAGCAGTACTTC,CASRPPQSSYEQYF
TRBV27,TRBD1,TRBJ2-3,once,TGTGCCAGCAATACCAACGGCCGGGACAGGAAGCAGTATTTT,CASNTNGRDRKQYF
TRBV28,NA,TRBJ2-1,NA,TGTGCCAGCAGTTTTTCCCCCAATGAGCAGTTCTTC,CASSFSPNEQFF
TRBV11-2,NA,TRBJ2-2,once,TGTGCCAGCAGCTTATACCAGTTTGGGGCATCCGGGGAGCTGTTTTTT,CASSLYQFGASGELFF
TRBV2,TRBD2,TRBJ2-7,NA,TGTGCCAGCAGTGAAAGAGCGGGAGGAGGCGACGAGCAGTACTTC,CASSERAGGGDEQYF
TRBV6-5,NA,TRBJ1-1,NA,TGTGCCAGCAGTTTTAACAGGTTGATGAACACTGAAGCTTTCTTT,CASSFNRLMNTEAFF
TRBV7-2,TRBD2,TRBJ2-3,NA,TGTGCCAGCAGCCCCGGACTAGCGGCGGATACGCAGTATTTT,CASSPGLAADTQYF
TRBV5-1,NA,TRBJ2-7,NA,TGCGCCAGCAGCGCCCTAAGAGGAACCTACGAGCAGTACTTC,CASSALRGTYEQYF
TRBV28,TRBD1,TRBJ2-7,few,TGTGCCAGCAGCCCAAGGGGCGGGACAGGGGGCCTCTACGAGCAGTACTTC,CASSPRGGTGGLYEQYF
TRBV29-1,TRBD1,TRBJ1-1,NA,TGCAGCGTTGAACTAACCCAGGGGGGGACTGAAGCTTTCTTT,CSVELTQGGTEAFF
TRBV5-1,NA,TRBJ1-4,NA,TGCGCCAGCAGCTTGGCCCCGCAGGGGCGGGCTACTAATGAAAAACTGTTTTTT,CASSLAPQGRATNEKLFF
TRBV6-1,TRBD1,TRBJ1-4,few,TGTGCCAGCCGTCCGGGACAGGCTGAAAAACTGTTTTTT,CASRPGQAEKLFF